This T cell receptor (beta chain) was identified during a study of shared clonotypes between healthy human individuals. Germline CDR1 and CDR2: MDHEN and SYDVKM. This CDR3 comprises 18 residues. Trimming cost V 6 bases and J 7 bases, with 30 bases left between them. Of note for this clone: Its antigen remains unidentified.

Notes on the study in general: Rarefaction analysis demonstrated incomplete sorted-subset sequencing notwithstanding large depth.

The assay was immunoSEQ multiplex PCR, and TCRdb's table has in-frame clones only and misses some. The sample lists some 2.4 million clones, over 85% occurring once. The chain combines TRBV28 with TRBJ1-2, with a weak D call TRBD1 (6 bases). The clonotype was recovered from a man younger than 30 in good health. Some clones in this sample may be carry-over from other donors' samples. The sequencing sample was made of naive CD4+ T cells from PBMCs. Subset: CD45RA+ positively selected. CDR3 amino acids: CASSPYLQGGAFGGGYTF. For the CDR3, the DNA is TGTGCCAGCAGCCCATATCTACAGGGAGGGGCATTTGGTGGTGGCTACACCTTC.